The 24 T cell receptor beta chains in this list originate from one sample, sequenced in a study of T cells in Graves' hyperthyroidism and ophthalmopathy. The source material, RNA transcripts, was used to amplify TCR beta CDR3 regions. The HTBI primer set was used in a first-round RT-PCR of the TCR CDR3. Each CDR3 protein gets one entry after TCRdb re-called the multiplex PCR reads with MiXCR. The data show approximately 700,000 distinct CDR3 sequences, 45% seen once. Input material: peripheral blood or thyroid tissue (not recorded which). Receptors were obtained from an adult man with Graves' disease, either hyperthyroidism or ophthalmopathy (not recorded which).

The chain joins TRBV9 to TRBJ2-3, with 8 bases aligning to TRBD2. The CDR3 length is 15 residues. V lost 0 bases and J lost 4; bases outside the gene matches: 4. Germline V gene sequence: CDR1 SGDLS, CDR2 YYNGEE. The CDR3 sequence is CASSVVSGGADTQYF. DNA for the CDR3: TGTGCCAGCAGCGTAGTAAGCGGGGGCGCAGATACGCAGTATTTT.

This chain links TRBV25-1 with TRBJ1-6; D not certain. The CDR3 runs 13 residues. Per germline, CDR1 MGHDK and CDR2 SYGVNS. The V end lost 11 bases, the J end lost 8 bases, and 16 bases lay between the germline ends. CDR3 in amino acids: CAWRNGRDSPLHF. CDR3 DNA: TGTGCCTGGAGGAACGGGAGAGATTCACCCCTCCACTTT.

At least ten counts were recorded for this clonotype. The V call is TRBV7-2, the J call TRBJ2-2, with D perhaps assigned TRBD1 or TRBD2 (6 bases each). Germline V CDR1 and CDR2: SGHTA, FQGNSA. V lost 7 bases and J 10 bases, leaving 25 bases between the germline ends. The CDR3 runs 16 residues. DNA of the CDR3: TGTGCCAGCACCCTCTGGGGGGACACTAAGTTCGAGGAGCTGTTTTTT. Translation: CASTLWGDTKFEELFF.

This clonotype appeared many times. J is TRBJ2-7 and V is TRBV7-3, with 7 nucleotides matching TRBD2. Trimming took 9 bases from V and 2 from J; bases not matched to a gene: 7. The CDR3 covers 13 residues. CDR1 SGHTA and CDR2 FQGTGA come from the germline V gene. The CDR3 DNA is TGTGCCAGTTCGCCGGGACTAACCTACGAGCAGTACTTC. Its protein is CASSPGLTYEQYF.

The chain employs TRBV15 and TRBJ2-5, with TRBD2 matching over 8 bases. This CDR3 has 16 amino acids. With V trimmed by 3 bases and J by 2 bases, 8 bases remained unmatched. Germline CDR1 LNHNV, CDR2 YYDKDF (reference sequence). The CDR3 loop reads CATSRTAGLGQETQYF. CDR3 DNA: TGTGCCACCAGCAGGACAGCGGGACTAGGACAAGAGACCCAGTACTTC.

This clonotype was observed a few times. The gene calls are TRBV5-6 and TRBJ1-6; the D gene is possibly TRBD1 (5 bases). This CDR3 contains 18 residues. Germline-derived CDR1 and CDR2 are SGHDT and YYEEEE. V lost 4 bases and J 9 bases, leaving 26 bases between the germline ends. The CDR3 here is CASSPPLDGQGWTSPLHF. The CDR3 nucleotides are TGTGCCAGCAGCCCACCACTGGACGGCCAGGGTTGGACTTCACCCCTCCACTTT.

This clonotype was detected once. The gene calls are TRBV2 and TRBJ1-2; D ambiguous. Trimming shortened V by 4 bases and J by 5 bases, and 11 bases separated the two germline ends. CDR1 SNHLY and CDR2 FYNNEI come from the germline V gene. This CDR3 is built from 13 residues. The CDR3 loop reads CASSALGLYGYTF. CDR3 sequence (DNA): TGTGCCAGCAGTGCTTTGGGGTTATATGGCTACACCTTC. Supplemented by reference TRBV2 and TRBJ1-2, the full variable domain reads EPEVTQTPSHQVTQMGQEVILRCVPISNHLYFYWYRQILGQKVEFLVSFYNNEISEKSEIFDDQFSVERPDGSNFTLKIRSTKLEDSAMYFCASSALGLYGYTFGSGTRLTVV.

This clonotype has a handful of counts. This chain links TRBV12-3 or TRBV12-4 with TRBJ1-1, with 7 bases aligning to TRBD1. Trimming cost V 3 bases and J 5 bases; bases outside gene matches: 12. The CDR3 has 16 amino acids. This chain's CDR3 is CASSLGQGVITTEAFF. In DNA form, the CDR3 reads TGTGCCAGCAGTTTGGGTCAGGGGGTAATAACTACTGAAGCTTTCTTT.

Turning to this clonotype: A much more abundant neighbour one base away suggests this may be a read error. The CDR3 does not close with the conserved phenylalanine or tryptophan, likely indicating a read error. This rearrangement joins TRBV15 to TRBJ2-7, with 11 bases matching TRBD2. Germline lookup yields CDR1 LNHNV and CDR2 YYDKDF (reference sequence). The CDR3 loop spans 17 amino acids. V lost 3 bases and J lost 0; bases outside the gene matches: 7. The CDR3 loop is CATSRTGLAGSSYEQYY. The CDR3 region has the DNA TGTGCCACCAGCAGGACCGGACTAGCGGGCTCCTCCTACGAGCAGTACTAC.

V gene TRBV24-1 combines with J gene TRBJ1-1, with D hard to call. CDR3 length equals 13 residues. Trimming left V 11 bases short and J 1 base short, with 13 bases between. Germline CDR1 reads KGHDR; CDR2 reads SFDVKD. CDR3 in amino acids: CASSWRGNTEAFF. The CDR3 DNA reads TGTGCCAGCAGCTGGCGGGGGAACACTGAAGCTTTCTTT.

The CDR3 here is CSVSVGTGENTIYF. In DNA form, the CDR3 reads TGCAGTGTTTCTGTGGGGACAGGGGAAAACACCATATATTTT. The V and J genes are TRBV20-1 and TRBJ1-3; TRBD1 agrees at 10 bases. Germline V gene lookup returns CDR1 DFQATT and CDR2 SNEGSKA (reference sequence). The V segment lost 7 bases and the J segment 6 bases; nucleotides outside the gene matches: 9. The CDR3 sequence is 14 residues long.

J is TRBJ1-1 and V is TRBV20-1; D unclear. V was cut by 4 bases and J by 1 base, with 10 bases left in between. CDR3 length: 13 residues. Germline CDR1 reads DFQATT; CDR2 reads SNEGSKA (reference sequence). The chain's CDR3 is CSAIKAANTEAFF. The DNA of the CDR3 is TGCAGTGCTATTAAGGCAGCGAACACTGAAGCTTTCTTT.

This clonotype occurred once. The rearrangement joins TRBV27 to TRBJ1-5; D gene ambiguous. The ends were cut back, 0 bases at V and 7 bases at J, with 10 bases in the middle. The CDR3 is made up of 14 amino acids. The germline V gene has CDR1 MNHEY and CDR2 SMNVEV (reference sequence). CDR3 protein: CASSLSMSGQPQHF. The CDR3 nucleotides are TGTGCCAGCAGTTTATCCATGAGCGGGCAGCCCCAGCATTTT.

This chain links TRBV12-3 or TRBV12-4 with TRBJ1-4; 7 bases are shared with TRBD1. J was trimmed by 7 bases and V by 4 bases; bases with no gene match: 6. This CDR3 has 14 amino acids. Here the CDR3 DNA reads TGTGCCAGCAGTTCGGTGGCAGGGGGTGAAAAACTGTTTTTT. Its translation: CASSSVAGGEKLFF.

This clonotype occurred a few times. The V and J genes are TRBV7-2 and TRBJ1-5, with D maybe TRBD1 (6 bases). Germline-derived CDR1 and CDR2 are SGHTA and FQGNSA. This CDR3 has 17 amino acids. V was shortened by 0 bases and J by 1 base, with 13 bases between the two germline ends. The CDR3 sequence is CASSLAGQGLSNQPQHF. For the CDR3, the DNA is TGTGCCAGCAGCTTAGCTGGGCAGGGGCTAAGCAATCAGCCCCAGCATTTT.

V and J are TRBV6-1 and TRBJ2-5; 8 bases map to TRBD1. V shed 6 bases and J 3 bases; nucleotides not matched to a gene: 9. CDR3 length: 15 amino acids. Germline lookup yields CDR1 MNHNS and CDR2 SASEGT. The CDR3 nucleotides are TGTGCCAGCAGCACGGCCGCGGGACAGGAAGAGACCCAGTACTTC. This gives the protein CASSTAAGQEETQYF.

This clonotype showed up many times. V is TRBV15 and J is TRBJ1-2, with a possible D match to TRBD1 (6 bases). Germline V lookup: CDR1 LNHNV, CDR2 YYDKDF (reference sequence). Trimming took off 3 bases at V and 6 bases at J, with 17 bases between the two ends. This CDR3 region has 15 residues. In DNA, the CDR3 is TGTGCCACCAGCAGGAACAGGGTCGGGACGAATGGCTACACCTTC. This translates into CATSRNRVGTNGYTF.

This clonotype came up a few times. The chain couples TRBV5-5 to TRBJ1-3; 7 bases map to TRBD1. The V and J ends lost 4 bases and 3 bases, in that order; junction bases with no gene match: 4. The CDR3 is made up of 14 amino acids. Germline loops: CDR1 SGHKS, CDR2 YYEKEE (reference sequence). CDR3 sequence: CASSEGARGNTIYF. CDR3 nucleotide sequence: TGTGCCAGCAGCGAGGGGGCACGTGGAAACACCATATATTTT.

Comments on this clonotype: The junction departs from the called germline gene at one end, perhaps through a read error. The V call is TRBV7-3, the J call TRBJ2-7, with D tentatively TRBD2 (6 bases). The germline CDR1 and CDR2 sequences are SGHTA and FQGTGA. This CDR3 is built from 15 residues. The CDR3 here is CASSLGASAPYEQYF. The CDR3 nucleotides are TGCGCCAGCAGCCTTGGGGCTAGCGCTCCCTACGAGCAGTACTTC.

This chain joins TRBV19 and TRBJ1-5; D remains ambiguous. V lost 3 bases, J lost 3 bases, and 9 bases lay in between. CDR3 length equals 14 residues. CDR1 and CDR2 from the germline V gene are LNHDA and SQIVND (reference sequence). The CDR3 nucleotides read TGTGCCAGTAGTATGGGTAGGGACAATCAGCCCCAGCATTTT. Its translation: CASSMGRDNQPQHF.

This clonotype was detected only once. The CDR3 nucleotides read TGTGCCAGTAGTATGTGGGTTGGGGCCAACGTCCTGACTTTC. It translates to CASSMWVGANVLTF. V and J are TRBV19 and TRBJ2-6; D is ambiguous. V was shortened by 3 bases and J by 3 bases, with 6 bases between the two germline ends. The V gene's germline CDR1 is LNHDA and CDR2 SQIVND (reference sequence). The CDR3 extends over 14 amino acids.

This clonotype was counted a few times. This chain links TRBV5-1 with TRBJ2-5, with D uncertain. Between the trimmed V and J ends, which lost 7 bases and 0 bases, there was a span of 22 bases. The CDR3 loop spans 17 amino acids. Per the germline V gene, CDR1 is SGHRS and CDR2 is YFSETQ. The CDR3 sequence: CASRIHALTAYQETQYF. The DNA for the CDR3 is TGCGCCAGCCGGATACATGCACTAACAGCTTACCAAGAGACCCAGTACTTC.

This chain links TRBV19 with TRBJ1-1, with D maybe TRBD1 (5 bases). The ends were cut back, 5 bases at V and 1 base at J, with 11 bases in the middle. CDR3 length: 14 residues. In germline, CDR1 is LNHDA, CDR2 SQIVND (reference sequence). The CDR3 nucleotides are TGTGCCAGTAGTGGCCCAGGGCAGAACACTGAAGCTTTCTTT. It yields the protein CASSGPGQNTEAFF.

This clonotype was detected only a few times. V is TRBV19 and J is TRBJ1-2; D gene ambiguous. Trimming removed 4 bases from V and 0 bases from J, with 18 bases in between. This CDR3 region has 17 residues. CDR1 and CDR2 (germline): LNHDA, SQIVND (reference sequence). Here the CDR3 reads CASSRTGPSPSNYGYTF. The CDR3 DNA reads TGTGCCAGTAGTAGAACTGGCCCGTCGCCATCTAACTATGGCTACACCTTC.